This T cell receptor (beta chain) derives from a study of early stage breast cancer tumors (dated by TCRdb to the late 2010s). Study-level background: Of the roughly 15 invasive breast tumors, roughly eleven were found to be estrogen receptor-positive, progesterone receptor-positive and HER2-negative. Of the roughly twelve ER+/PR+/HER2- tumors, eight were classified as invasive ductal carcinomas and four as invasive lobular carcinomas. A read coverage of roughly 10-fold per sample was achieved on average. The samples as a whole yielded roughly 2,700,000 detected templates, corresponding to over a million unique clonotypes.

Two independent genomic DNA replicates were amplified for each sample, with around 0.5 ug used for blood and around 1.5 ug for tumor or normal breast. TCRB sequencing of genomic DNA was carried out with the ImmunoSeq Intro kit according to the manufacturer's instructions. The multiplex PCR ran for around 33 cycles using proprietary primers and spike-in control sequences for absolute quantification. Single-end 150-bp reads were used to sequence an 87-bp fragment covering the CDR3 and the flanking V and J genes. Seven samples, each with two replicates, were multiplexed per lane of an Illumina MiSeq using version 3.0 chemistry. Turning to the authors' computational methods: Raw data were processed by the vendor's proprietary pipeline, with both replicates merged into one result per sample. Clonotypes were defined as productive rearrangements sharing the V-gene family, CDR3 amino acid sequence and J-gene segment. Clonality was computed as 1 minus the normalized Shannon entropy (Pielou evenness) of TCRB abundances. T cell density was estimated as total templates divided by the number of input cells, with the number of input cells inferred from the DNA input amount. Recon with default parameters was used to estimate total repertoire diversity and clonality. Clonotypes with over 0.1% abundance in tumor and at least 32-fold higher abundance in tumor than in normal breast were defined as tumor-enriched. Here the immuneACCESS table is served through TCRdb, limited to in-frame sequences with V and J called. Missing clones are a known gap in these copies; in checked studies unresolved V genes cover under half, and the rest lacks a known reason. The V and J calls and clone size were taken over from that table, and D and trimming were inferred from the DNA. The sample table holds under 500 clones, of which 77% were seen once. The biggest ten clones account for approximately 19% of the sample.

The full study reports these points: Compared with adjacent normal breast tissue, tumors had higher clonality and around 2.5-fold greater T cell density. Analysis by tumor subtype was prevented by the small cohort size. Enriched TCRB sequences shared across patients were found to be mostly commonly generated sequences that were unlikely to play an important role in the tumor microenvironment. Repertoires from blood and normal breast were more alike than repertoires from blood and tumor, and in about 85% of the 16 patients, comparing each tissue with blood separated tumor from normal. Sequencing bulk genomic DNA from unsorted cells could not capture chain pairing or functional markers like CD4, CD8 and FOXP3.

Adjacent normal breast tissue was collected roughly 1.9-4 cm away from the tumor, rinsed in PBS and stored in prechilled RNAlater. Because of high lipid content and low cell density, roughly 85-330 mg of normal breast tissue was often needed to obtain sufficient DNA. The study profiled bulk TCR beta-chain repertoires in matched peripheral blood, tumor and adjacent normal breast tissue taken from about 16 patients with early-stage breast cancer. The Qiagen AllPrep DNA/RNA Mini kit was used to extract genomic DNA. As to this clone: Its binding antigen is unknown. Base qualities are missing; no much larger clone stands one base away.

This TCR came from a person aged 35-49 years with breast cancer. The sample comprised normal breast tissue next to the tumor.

The nucleotides are TGTGCCAGCAGTTTCGAAGGTGACAATGAGCAGTTCTTC. The encoded protein is CASSFEGDNEQFF. The chain is assembled from TRBV28 and TRBJ2-1, with the D segment identity uncertain. Via the germline V gene, CDR1 is MDHEN and CDR2 SYDVKM. At the junction V is shortened by 3 bases and J by 5 bases, with 8 bases in between. Counted from cysteine to phenylalanine, this CDR3 has 13 amino acids. Only CDR3 DNA remains: 39 bases, in frame from the first base.